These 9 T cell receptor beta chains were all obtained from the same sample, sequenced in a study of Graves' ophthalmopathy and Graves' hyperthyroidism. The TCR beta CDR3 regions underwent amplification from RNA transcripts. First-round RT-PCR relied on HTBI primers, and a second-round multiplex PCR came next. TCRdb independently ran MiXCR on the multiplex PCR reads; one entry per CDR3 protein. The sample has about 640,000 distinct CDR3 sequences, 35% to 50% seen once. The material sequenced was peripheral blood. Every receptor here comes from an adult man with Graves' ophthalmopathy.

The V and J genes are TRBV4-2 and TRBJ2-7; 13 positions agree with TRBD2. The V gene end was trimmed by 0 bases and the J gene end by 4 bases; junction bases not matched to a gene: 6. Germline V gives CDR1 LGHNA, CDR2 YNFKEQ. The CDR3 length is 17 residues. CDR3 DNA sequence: TGTGCCAGCAGCCAAGATCGGGGACTAGCGGGAATTTACGAGCAGTACTTC. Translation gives CASSQDRGLAGIYEQYF.

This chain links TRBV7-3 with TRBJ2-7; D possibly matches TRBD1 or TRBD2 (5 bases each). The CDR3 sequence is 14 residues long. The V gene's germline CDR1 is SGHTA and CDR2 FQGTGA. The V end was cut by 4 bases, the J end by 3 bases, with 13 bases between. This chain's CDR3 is CASSSGAGHYEQYF. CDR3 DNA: TGTGCCAGCAGCTCCGGGGCAGGCCACTACGAGCAGTACTTC.

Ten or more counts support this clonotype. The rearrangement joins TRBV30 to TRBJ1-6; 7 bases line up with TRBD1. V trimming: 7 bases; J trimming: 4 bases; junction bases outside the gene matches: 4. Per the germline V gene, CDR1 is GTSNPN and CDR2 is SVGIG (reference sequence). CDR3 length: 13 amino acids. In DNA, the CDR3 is TGTGCCTTGAGGGGACAGTATAATTCACCCCTCCACTTT. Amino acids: CALRGQYNSPLHF.

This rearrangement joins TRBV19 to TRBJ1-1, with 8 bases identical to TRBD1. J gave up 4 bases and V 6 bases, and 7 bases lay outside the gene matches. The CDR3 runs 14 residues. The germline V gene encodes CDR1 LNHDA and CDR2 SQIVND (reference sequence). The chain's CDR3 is CASRGDRLITEAFF. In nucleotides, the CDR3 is TGTGCCAGTAGAGGGGACAGGTTAATCACTGAAGCTTTCTTT.

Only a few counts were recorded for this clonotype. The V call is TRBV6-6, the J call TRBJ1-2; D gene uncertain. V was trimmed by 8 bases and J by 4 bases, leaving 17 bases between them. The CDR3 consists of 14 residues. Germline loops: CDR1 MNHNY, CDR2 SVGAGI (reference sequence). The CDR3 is CASPTGRAIYGYTF. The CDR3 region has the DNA TGTGCCAGCCCAACGGGTCGCGCTATCTATGGCTACACCTTC.

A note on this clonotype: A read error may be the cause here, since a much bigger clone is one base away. DNA of the CDR3: TGTGCCATCAGTGGTCCGGGAATCTTTAACTATGGCTACACCTTC. Protein sequence: CAISGPGIFNYGYTF. The chain combines TRBV10-3 with TRBJ1-2; D call uncertain. The V gene lost 4 bases and the J gene lost 1 base, with 13 bases spanning the gap. The CDR3 is 15 residues long. Germline CDR1 and CDR2: ENHRY and SYGVKD.

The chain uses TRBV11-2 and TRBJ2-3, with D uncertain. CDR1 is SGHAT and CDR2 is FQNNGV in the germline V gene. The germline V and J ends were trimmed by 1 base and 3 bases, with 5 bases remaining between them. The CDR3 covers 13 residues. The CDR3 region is CASSLGQTDTQYF. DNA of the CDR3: TGTGCCAGCAGCTTAGGCCAAACAGATACGCAGTATTTT.

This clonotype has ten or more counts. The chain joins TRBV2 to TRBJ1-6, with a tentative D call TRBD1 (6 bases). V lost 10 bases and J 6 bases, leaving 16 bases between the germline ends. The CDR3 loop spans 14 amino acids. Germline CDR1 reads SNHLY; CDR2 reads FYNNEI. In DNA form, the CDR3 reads TGTGCCACCAGGGGTCAGAATCGTAATTCACCCCTCCACTTT. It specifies CATRGQNRNSPLHF.

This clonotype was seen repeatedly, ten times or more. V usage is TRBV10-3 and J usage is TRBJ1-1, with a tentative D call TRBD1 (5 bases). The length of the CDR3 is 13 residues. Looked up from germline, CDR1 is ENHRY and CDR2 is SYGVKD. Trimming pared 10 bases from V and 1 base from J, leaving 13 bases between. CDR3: CASTRGENTEAFF. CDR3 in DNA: TGTGCCAGCACCCGGGGGGAGAACACTGAAGCTTTCTTT.